The following is a TCR beta chain sequence with its context. No antigen is known for it. Qualities for individual bases were not recorded, and no much larger clone is one base off. The data were taken from a study of blood T cell repertoires in COVID-19 (dated by TCRdb to 2018 to 2020). Some background on the complete study: Samples from collaborators originated in the United States, Italy and Spain and spanned both the acute and convalescent phases of COVID-19. Samples were obtained from the ongoing ImmuneRACE study (first 160 participants) and from 1,254 subjects provided by 6 global collaborators. Sample metadata almost always included a de-identified subject ID, COVID-19 status, age in years and sex. The repertoires were made available in a free public database intended to serve as a resource for research on the immune response to SARS-CoV-2. Deeply sampled blood TCRbeta repertoires from subjects exposed to, actively infected with, or recovered from COVID-19 were included in the dataset. Where available, HLA class I and class II types were obtained from metadata supplied by the sample provider rather than from assay-based typing. The prospective study material was composed of cDNA or gDNA derived from T cells, B-cell-depleted T cells, or PBMCs. Results the study describes overall, beyond this receptor: Clinical and demographic metadata were provided uncurated, with the amount varying by source and participant.

Whole blood was collected in K2EDTA tubes by collaborating institutions according to the institutions' own protocols. Collaborator samples were shipped for TCRbeta analysis as frozen whole blood, isolated PBMCs, or DNA extracted from either sample type. TCRbeta CDR3 regions were amplified from genomic DNA by means of the immunoSEQ Assay, a bias-controlled multiplex PCR. The paper's processing steps were these. The number of nucleated cells in each sample was estimated from the amplification of reference gene primers within the assay. Sequence reads were collapsed and filtered to measure the absolute abundance of every unique TCRbeta CDR3 rearrangement. For each sample, productive Simpson clonality was calculated as the square root of Simpson's diversity index over productive rearrangements. The table comes from immuneACCESS by way of TCRdb, which keeps in-frame sequences with V and J called. Part of the clones is missing from these tables; in studies checked, under half for an unresolved V gene and the rest for unknown reasons. V, J and clone size derive from that table, while D and trimming were established from the DNA sequence. The sample data list approximately 260,000 clones, and nearly 85% of these were observed just once. The ten largest clones capture less than 10% of the sample.

The CDR3 numbers 18 residues from cysteine through phenylalanine. Only the CDR3 DNA is retained, 54 bases long and in frame from the first base. V gives up 3 bases and J gives up 1 base, and the segment between their germline ends measures 21 bases. The germline V gene (reference sequence) specifies LNHDA as CDR1 and SQIVND as CDR2. Sequencing was performed on peripheral blood. The rearranged chain carries TRBV19 and TRBJ1-1; the D gene is perhaps TRBD1, on 5 matching bases. The sequence derives from a human donor in a cohort sampled during active COVID-19. The nucleotide sequence is TGTGCCAGTAGTATCCAGGGATTACCGGATAGAGAGAACACTGAAGCTTTCTTT. Translated, this is CASSIQGLPDRENTEAFF.